The next 3 T cell receptor beta chains were all read from a single sample in a study of T cell responses to AZD1222 COVID-19 vaccine. Method: immunoSEQ multiplex PCR; TCRdb's copy keeps in-frame clones and lacks some. The sample has more than 85,000 clones, about 85% seen once. This specimen consisted of peripheral blood, obtained on day 0 of AZD1222 vaccination. Receptors originate from an adult in good health.

The V gene is TRBV5-1, the J gene TRBJ2-7; 13 nucleotides match TRBD2. This CDR3 has 15 residues. Trimming took 5 bases from V and 7 from J; bases not matched to a gene: 9. In germline, CDR1 is SGHRS, CDR2 YFSETQ. CDR3: CASRPGLAGVFEQYF. The CDR3 DNA follows: TGCGCCAGCAGACCCGGACTAGCGGGAGTATTTGAGCAGTACTTC. Full variable domain (rest looked up from reference TRBV5-1 and TRBJ2-7): KAGVTQTPRYLIKTRGQQVTLSCSPISGHRSVSWYQQTPGQGLQFLFEYFSETQRNKGNFPGRFSGRQFSNSRSEMNVSTLELGDSALYLCASRPGLAGVFEQYFGPGTRLTVT.

The chain employs TRBV28 and TRBJ2-1; 11 bases map to TRBD2. This CDR3 region has 16 residues. J gave up 0 bases and V 4 bases, and 2 bases lay outside the gene matches. Germline V gives CDR1 MDHEN, CDR2 SYDVKM. The CDR3 sequence is CASSSTSGSSYNEQFF. The CDR3 nucleotides read TGTGCCAGCAGTTCAACTAGCGGGAGCTCCTACAATGAGCAGTTCTTC.

The table lists this clone with a count of one. J is TRBJ2-3 and V is TRBV4-1; D ambiguous. This CDR3 is built from 14 residues. Per the germline V gene, CDR1 is MGHRA and CDR2 is YSYEKL. The V and J ends lost 1 base and 0 bases respectively, with 5 bases between them. The CDR3 DNA sequence: TGCGCCAGCAGCCAAGCCCCGAGCACAGATACGCAGTATTTT. Its translation: CASSQAPSTDTQYF.